Shown below are 15 T cell receptor beta chains from a single sample sequenced in a study of blood T cell repertoires in COVID-19. TCRdb's copy holds only in-frame clones and misses some; the assay was immunoSEQ multiplex PCR. The sample lists a few hundred thousand clones, around 88% occurring once. Input material: PBMCs or T cells enriched from blood (not recorded which). The receptors stem from a woman in her thirties or forties who had recovered from COVID-19.

The chain employs TRBV18 and TRBJ2-1; 7 nucleotides line up with TRBD2. The CDR3 sequence is 12 residues long. The J segment lost 9 bases and the V segment lost 1 base, leaving 0 bases of the junction unmatched. Germline assignment: CDR1 KGHSH and CDR2 LQKENI. The CDR3: CASSPLAGEQFF. The CDR3, as DNA: TGTGCCAGCTCACCACTAGCGGGTGAGCAGTTCTTC.

V usage is TRBV27 and J usage is TRBJ2-5, with a tentative D call TRBD2 (6 bases). CDR3 length equals 13 residues. Trimming cost V 5 bases and J 4 bases, with 11 bases left between them. Germline V gene lookup returns CDR1 MNHEY and CDR2 SMNVEV (reference sequence). The CDR3 spells CASSRGSGETQYF. CDR3 coding DNA: TGTGCCAGCAGTCGGGGGTCCGGAGAGACCCAGTACTTC.

The J gene is TRBJ1-1, the V gene TRBV7-2; 8 bases line up with TRBD1. CDR1 and CDR2 from the germline V gene are SGHTA and FQGNSA. Germline trimming cut 5 bases from V and 5 bases from J; bases unmatched to any gene: 10. This CDR3 contains 15 residues. In nucleotides, the CDR3 is TGTGCCAGCAGCGGTGCCGGGACAGGTAAGACTGAAGCTTTCTTT. It translates to CASSGAGTGKTEAFF.

The rearrangement uses TRBV7-8 and TRBJ2-5; 7 bases fit TRBD2. CDR3 length equals 15 residues. The V gene end was trimmed by 5 bases and the J gene end by 5 bases; junction bases not matched to a gene: 11. Germline CDR1 reads SGHVS; CDR2 reads FQNEAQ. This CDR3 is CASSRWDYLRETQYF. The CDR3 nucleotides are TGTGCCAGCAGCCGTTGGGACTACCTAAGGGAGACCCAGTACTTC.

V usage is TRBV21-1 and J usage is TRBJ2-1; the table calls TRBD2, which could not be checked here. TRBV21-1 is reported as a pseudogene. This CDR3 has 14 residues. The CDR3, as DNA: TGTGCCAGCACATCAATAGCGGGACACAATGAGCAGTTCTTC. Translating gives CASTSIAGHNEQFF.

The DNA of the CDR3 is TGTGCCAGCAACGAAGGACAGGCGAGTTCACCCCTCCACTTT. Encoded protein: CASNEGQASSPLHF. The chain has TRBV28 and TRBJ1-6; 7 bases match TRBD1. V was pared by 7 bases and J by 9 bases, with 9 bases of the junction left unmatched. CDR3 length equals 14 residues. From germline, CDR1 is MDHEN and CDR2 SYDVKM.

The J gene is TRBJ2-6, the V gene TRBV24-1; weak D call: TRBD2 (5 bases). CDR3 length equals 16 residues. The germline V and J ends were trimmed by 5 bases and 0 bases, with 10 bases remaining between them. Germline CDR1 and CDR2: KGHDR and SFDVKD. The CDR3 here is CATSGGDYSGANVLTF. The DNA for the CDR3 is TGTGCCACCAGTGGCGGTGACTACTCTGGGGCCAACGTCCTGACTTTC.

This clone has only one observation. The chain recombines TRBV19 with TRBJ2-1; 7 nucleotides line up with TRBD1. From germline, CDR1 is LNHDA and CDR2 SQIVND (reference sequence). The CDR3 is made up of 15 amino acids. The trim removed 5 bases at V and 6 bases at J, leaving 10 bases unmatched. This chain's CDR3 is CASSVDRDGRNEQFF. CDR3 nucleotides: TGTGCCAGTAGTGTTGACAGGGATGGTCGCAATGAGCAGTTCTTC.

The V and J genes are TRBV5-1 and TRBJ1-3; D remains unclear. V shed 1 base and J shed 0 bases, with 11 bases lying between them. The CDR3 is 16 amino acids. Germline V gives CDR1 SGHRS, CDR2 YFSETQ. The CDR3 region has the DNA TGCGCCAGCAGCTTGATTTCAGGTTCCTCTGGAAACACCATATATTTT. This codes for CASSLISGSSGNTIYF.

This chain joins TRBV28 and TRBJ2-3, with 10 nucleotides matching TRBD1. Germline trimming cut 7 bases from V and 4 bases from J; bases unmatched to any gene: 8. This CDR3 is built from 15 residues. The germline V gene has CDR1 MDHEN and CDR2 SYDVKM. This CDR3 is CASTPGQGRSDTQYF. The CDR3 region has the DNA TGTGCCAGCACCCCGGGACAGGGGAGGTCAGATACGCAGTATTTT.

J is TRBJ2-5 and V is TRBV30, with 8 bases that match TRBD2. The CDR3 runs 14 residues. V trimming: 2 bases; J trimming: 3 bases; junction bases outside the gene matches: 5. Germline V gives CDR1 GTSNPN, CDR2 SVGIG (reference sequence). The CDR3 DNA reads TGTGCCTGGAGTATAACACTAGCGGAAGAGACCCAGTACTTC. Its protein product is CAWSITLAEETQYF.

This chain links TRBV7-9 with TRBJ2-7, with 8 bases lining up with TRBD2. Germline V gene sequence: CDR1 SEHNR, CDR2 FQNEAQ (reference sequence). With V trimmed by 4 bases and J by 0 bases, 5 bases remained unmatched. CDR3 size: 15 residues. The CDR3 region has the DNA TGTGCCAGCAGCTCTACTAGCGGACACTCCTACGAGCAGTACTTC. It specifies CASSSTSGHSYEQYF.

The rearrangement links TRBV5-4 to TRBJ2-5, with 10 bases matching TRBD2. The germline CDR1 and CDR2 sequences are SGHNT and YYREEE (reference sequence). Trimming cost V 3 bases and J 2 bases; bases outside gene matches: 1. The CDR3 loop spans 14 amino acids. CDR3 DNA: TGTGCCAGCAGCTGGGGACTAGCGCAAGAGACCCAGTACTTC. This encodes CASSWGLAQETQYF.

This chain connects TRBV15 to TRBJ2-1, with TRBD2 matching over 11 bases. Germline V gene sequence: CDR1 LNHNV, CDR2 YYDKDF (reference sequence). This CDR3 contains 17 residues. Unmatched junction bases numbered 6, after V lost 1 base and J lost 4 bases. CDR3 residues: CATSRVLGTSGYNEQFF. In nucleotides, the CDR3 is TGTGCCACCAGCAGAGTTTTAGGGACTAGCGGATACAATGAGCAGTTCTTC.

This chain uses TRBV12-3 or TRBV12-4 with TRBJ1-1; possibly TRBD1 for D (5 bases). This CDR3 is 13 amino acids long. The V end was cut by 5 bases, the J end by 11 bases, with 18 bases between. Written as DNA, the CDR3 is TGTGCCAGCAGTCCCGCCCAGGGTGGGCGGGCTTTCTTT. Its translation: CASSPAQGGRAFF.